This entry lists 3 T cell receptor beta chains sequenced from one sample in a study of T cell responses to AZD1222 COVID-19 vaccine. TCRdb's table, derived via immunoSEQ multiplex PCR, lists solely in-frame clones and lacks some. The repertoire holds about 130,000 clones, roughly 86% seen once, with about 9.4% in the top ten. The starting material was peripheral blood, obtained on day 0 of AZD1222 vaccination. Every receptor here comes from an adult in good health.

The chain combines TRBV27 with TRBJ1-5; possibly TRBD1 for D (6 bases). The CDR3 loop spans 14 amino acids. The V gene's germline CDR1 is MNHEY and CDR2 SMNVEV (reference sequence). V shed 4 bases and J shed 2 bases, with 9 bases lying between them. The DNA of the CDR3 is TGTGCCAGCAGTTACCGGACAGGCAATCAGCCCCAGCATTTT. This translates into CASSYRTGNQPQHF.

The chain has TRBV5-5 and TRBJ1-1, with D unresolved. V was shortened by 5 bases and J by 5 bases, with 13 bases between the two germline ends. This CDR3 comprises 13 residues. Germline-derived CDR1 and CDR2 are SGHKS and YYEKEE (reference sequence). CDR3 in amino acids: CASSLSGRTEAFF. The CDR3 region has the DNA TGTGCCAGCAGTCTCTCCGGGAGGACTGAAGCTTTCTTT.

The V and J genes are TRBV6-5 and TRBJ1-1, with a possible D match to TRBD1 (5 bases). V was clipped by 4 bases and J by 12 bases, with 15 bases between them. This CDR3 is 12 amino acids long. The germline gives CDR1 MNHEY, CDR2 SVGAGI. CDR3 sequence: CASSFEGLLPFF. The CDR3 bases are TGTGCCAGCAGTTTCGAGGGGTTATTGCCTTTCTTT.